This T cell receptor (beta chain) was obtained from a study of early T cells in non-severe SARS-CoV-2 infection. At the level of the study: Bulk RNA from unsorted whole blood was sequenced; chains were unpaired.

This clonotype was observed a few times. TCRdb called the 5' RACE reads again in MiXCR, with one record for every CDR3 protein. The sample includes approximately 35,000 distinct CDR3 sequences, about 7% of them seen just once. Germline-derived CDR1 and CDR2 are SGHAT and FQNNGV. This CDR3 region has 14 residues. Trimming removed 5 bases at V and 4 bases at J, with 14 bases between. The chain employs TRBV11-2 and TRBJ1-2; D unresolved. The sample was whole blood. The sequence was collected from an adult who was a healthcare worker with PCR-confirmed SARS-CoV-2 infection or an uninfected control (not recorded which). This chain's CDR3 is CASSQDSRGYGYTF. The CDR3 nucleotides read TGTGCCAGCAGCCAGGACTCCCGCGGCTATGGCTACACCTTC.